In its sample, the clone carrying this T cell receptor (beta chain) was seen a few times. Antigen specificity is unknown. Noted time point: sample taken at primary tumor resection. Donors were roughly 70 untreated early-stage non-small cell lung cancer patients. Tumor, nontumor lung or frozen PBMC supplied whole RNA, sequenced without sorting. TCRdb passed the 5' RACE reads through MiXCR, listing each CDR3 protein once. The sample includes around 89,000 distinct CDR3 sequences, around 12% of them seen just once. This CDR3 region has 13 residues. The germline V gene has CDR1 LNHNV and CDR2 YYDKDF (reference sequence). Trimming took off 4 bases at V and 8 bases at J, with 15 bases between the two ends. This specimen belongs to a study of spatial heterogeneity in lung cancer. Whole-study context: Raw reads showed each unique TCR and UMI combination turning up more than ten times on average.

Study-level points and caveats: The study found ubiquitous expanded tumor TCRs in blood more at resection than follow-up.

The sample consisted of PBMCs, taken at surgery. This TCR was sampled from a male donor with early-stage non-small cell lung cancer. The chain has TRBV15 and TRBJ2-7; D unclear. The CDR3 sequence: CATSTYGTFKQYF. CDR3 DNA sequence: TGTGCCACCAGCACCTACGGCACGTTTAAGCAGTACTTC.